This paragraph reports one T cell receptor (beta chain). The data derive from a study of blood T cell repertoires in COVID-19. Repertoires were generated with immunoSEQ multiplex PCR, while TCRdb's copy carries only in-frame clones and drops some. The sample records roughly 170,000 clones, over 65% being singletons. V lost 2 bases and J lost 8; bases outside the gene matches: 12. The germline gives CDR1 SGHNT, CDR2 YENEEA. CDR3 length equals 16 residues. The V call is TRBV11-3, the J call TRBJ2-1, with 7 bases matching TRBD2. Input material: peripheral blood. This clonotype originated in a woman older than 75 with acute or convalescent COVID-19. This CDR3 reads CASSLTWEGHDDEQFF. DNA for the CDR3: TGTGCCAGCAGCTTAACGTGGGAGGGCCATGACGATGAGCAGTTCTTC.